The 9 T cell receptor beta chains below were found in one sample sequenced in a study of T cells in tumors after PD-1 blockade (dated by TCRdb to the late 2010s). The sample's time point label, in plain terms: before anti-PD-1 therapy. The library was obtained by the immunoSEQ multiplex PCR assay. TCRdb stores this immuneACCESS table with in-frame sequences only. Part of the clones is absent; in the studies checked, under half of the shortfall reflects unresolved V genes, and no reason is known for the rest. Across this sample there are about 48,000 clones, with about 84% seen only once. The top ten constitute approximately 4% of the sample. The input for sequencing was PBMCs, taken before anti-PD-1 treatment. These receptors all come from a human donor with basal cell carcinoma.

V usage is TRBV5-6 and J usage is TRBJ2-1, with 7 bases lining up with TRBD1. Germline V gives CDR1 SGHDT, CDR2 YYEEEE. Unmatched junction bases numbered 14, after V lost 5 bases and J lost 9 bases. The CDR3 spans 15 residues. CDR3 nucleotide sequence: TGTGCCAGCAGTCTCCAGGGGGTCTTCGTTGGTGAGCAGTTCTTC. Its protein is CASSLQGVFVGEQFF.

The chain couples TRBV25-1 to TRBJ2-3, with TRBD2 as a possible D gene (6 bases). The germline V gene has CDR1 MGHDK and CDR2 SYGVNS. The V and J ends lost 3 bases and 5 bases respectively, with 15 bases between them. The CDR3 length is 15 residues. The DNA for the CDR3 is TGTGCCAGCAGTGATGTCGCGGGGCCGGTAGATACGCAGTATTTT. This codes for CASSDVAGPVDTQYF.

This sequence joins TRBV5-1 and TRBJ2-1; tentative D call: TRBD1 (6 bases). Germline V CDR1 and CDR2: SGHRS, YFSETQ. V lost 1 base, J lost 5 bases, and 13 bases lay in between. The CDR3 spans 15 residues. The DNA for the CDR3 is TGCGCCAGCAGCTTGTGGGGGCAGGCGGACAATGAGCAGTTCTTC. Its translation is CASSLWGQADNEQFF.

DNA of the CDR3: TGTGCCAGCAGCCCAGGTCTTAGCAATCAGCCCCAGCATTTT. Its protein product is CASSPGLSNQPQHF. The chain has TRBV7-2 and TRBJ1-5; D unclear. The CDR3 covers 14 residues. Germline CDR1 is SGHTA and CDR2 is FQGNSA. Trimming took off 5 bases at V and 0 bases at J, with 8 bases between the two ends. The whole variable domain, filled in from reference TRBV7-2 and TRBJ1-5, reads GAGVSQSPSNKVTEKGKDVELRCDPISGHTALYWYRQSLGQGLEFLIYFQGNSAPDKSGLPSDRFSAERTGGSVSTLTIQRTQQEDSAVYLCASSPGLSNQPQHFGDGTRLSIL.

The gene calls are TRBV3-1 (or the pseudogene TRBV3-2) and TRBJ2-2, with D tentatively TRBD1 (6 bases). CDR1 and CDR2 from the germline V gene are LGHDT and YNNKEL (reference sequence). Trimming removed 2 bases at V and 7 bases at J, with 11 bases between. The CDR3 sequence is 14 residues long. The CDR3, as DNA: TGTGCCAGCAGCCAATGGGGGCAGGGCGGGGAGCTGTTTTTT. It encodes CASSQWGQGGELFF.

This rearrangement joins TRBV21-1 to TRBJ2-5. TRBV21-1 is reported as a pseudogene. The CDR3 contains 19 residues. The DNA of the CDR3 is TGTGCCAGCAGCAGGGGGTGGGGCTTCGTGAAACAATCGCAAGAGACCCAGTACTTC. This codes for CASSRGWGFVKQSQETQYF.

The chain couples TRBV12-3 or TRBV12-4 to TRBJ1-4; the D is unclear. V was clipped by 3 bases and J by 7 bases, with 9 bases between them. The CDR3 is made up of 13 amino acids. In nucleotides, the CDR3 is TGTGCCAGCAGTTTGGCTGTTGTTGAAAAACTGTTTTTT. Protein sequence: CASSLAVVEKLFF.

The chain links TRBV30 to TRBJ2-3, with D tentatively TRBD2 (6 bases). Germline V gene data show CDR1 as GTSNPN and CDR2 as SVGIG (reference sequence). Between the trimmed V and J ends, which lost 7 bases and 9 bases, there was a span of 20 bases. The CDR3 sequence is 13 residues long. CDR3: CASTLAPGQTQYF. CDR3 coding DNA: TGTGCCTCCACACTAGCTCCGGGGCAGACGCAGTATTTT.

The chain has TRBV6-2 or TRBV6-3 and TRBJ1-2; D not certain. Trimming cost V 6 bases and J 4 bases, with 12 bases left between them. Germline lookup yields CDR1 MNHEY and CDR2 SVGEGT. This CDR3 has 13 amino acids. DNA of the CDR3: TGTGCCAGCAGCCCCGAAAGAGCCTATGGCTACACCTTC. It is translated as CASSPERAYGYTF.